The next 19 T cell receptor beta chains were all read from a single sample in a study of OX40 agonist ivuxolimab in advanced cancers. Repertoires were generated with immunoSEQ multiplex PCR, while TCRdb's copy carries only in-frame clones and drops some. Here the sample spans some 40,000 clones, about 80% being singletons. The sample was CD4+ or CD8+ T cells sorted from blood, taken in a trial of the OX40 agonist ivuxolimab. Every receptor here comes from an adult with an advanced solid tumor such as melanoma, head and neck, liver or kidney cancer.

This clone was counted once. The rearrangement joins TRBV14 to TRBJ2-3; maybe TRBD2 (6 bases). The V end lost 5 bases, the J end lost 11 bases, and 17 bases lay between the germline ends. Germline V gives CDR1 SGHDN, CDR2 FVKESK. CDR3 length: 13 amino acids. CDR3 sequence (DNA): TGTGCCAGCAGCACTTTGACGGGAGCGGGGCAGTATTTT. It encodes CASSTLTGAGQYF. Looking up the rest from reference TRBV14 and TRBJ2-3 gives the full variable domain: EAGVTQFPSHSVIEKGQTVTLRCDPISGHDNLYWYRRVMGKEIKFLLHFVKESKQDESGMPNNRFLAERTGGTYSTLKVQPAELEDSGVYFCASSTLTGAGQYFGPGTRLTVL.

The chain employs TRBV29-1 and TRBJ2-7; 8 bases align to TRBD2. Per germline, CDR1 SQVTM and CDR2 ANQGSEA. CDR3 size: 14 residues. Losses at the gene ends were 5 bases for V and 4 bases for J; bases not matched to a gene: 10. Written as DNA, the CDR3 is TGCAGCGTTCAAAAGCGGGGGAGACCTTACGAGCAGTACTTC. Protein product: CSVQKRGRPYEQYF.

This rearrangement joins TRBV11-2 to TRBJ2-4, with D possibly being TRBD2 (5 bases). Between the trimmed V and J ends, which lost 5 bases and 9 bases, there was a span of 17 bases. CDR1 SGHAT and CDR2 FQNNGV come from the germline V gene. This CDR3 contains 14 residues. CDR3 residues: CASSVLTSEGIQYF. DNA for the CDR3: TGTGCCAGCAGCGTTTTGACCTCCGAGGGCATTCAGTACTTC.

The CDR3, as DNA: TGTGCCAGCAGTAGTACGGGAACGGGAGGAGAGACCCAGTACTTC. Translation gives CASSSTGTGGETQYF. The V gene is TRBV2, the J gene TRBJ2-5, with 7 bases that match TRBD2. Germline trimming cut 5 bases from V and 4 bases from J; bases unmatched to any gene: 10. This CDR3 is 15 amino acids long. CDR1 and CDR2 (germline): SNHLY, FYNNEI.

In this sample, this clone turned up a few times. V and J are TRBV7-8 and TRBJ2-5; a weak D match, TRBD2 (6 bases). The tail of the sequence fits TRBJ2-7 better, so the J call may be wrong. The CDR3 has 13 amino acids. Germline-derived CDR1 and CDR2 are SGHVS and FQNEAQ. CDR3 in amino acids: CASGGVAAYEQYF. CDR3 in DNA: TGTGCCAGTGGAGGGGTCGCAGCCTACGAGCAGTACTTC.

This CDR3 reads CASSTSGISPEGSPLHF. The CDR3 nucleotides are TGTGCCAGCAGCACTTCGGGGATTTCCCCCGAAGGATCACCCCTCCACTTT. The chain joins TRBV9 to TRBJ1-6; unclear D gene. The CDR3 runs to 17 residues. The V end was cut by 4 bases, the J end by 10 bases, with 24 bases between. Germline-derived CDR1 and CDR2 are SGDLS and YYNGEE.

This clone was picked up one time. The chain combines TRBV27 with TRBJ1-3; D not certain. The CDR3 is 14 amino acids. Per germline, CDR1 MNHEY and CDR2 SMNVEV (reference sequence). V lost 0 bases to trimming and J lost 7 bases, with 10 bases between them. Written as DNA, the CDR3 is TGTGCCAGCAGTTTATCCAATATTGGGAACACCATATATTTT. Its translation: CASSLSNIGNTIYF.

This clone appeared a few times. The J gene is TRBJ1-5, the V gene TRBV5-5; tentative D call: TRBD1 (5 bases). With 0 bases removed from V and 5 bases from J, the gap between germline ends came to 12 bases. The CDR3 extends over 15 amino acids. Germline loops: CDR1 SGHKS, CDR2 YYEKEE (reference sequence). CDR3 DNA sequence: TGTGCCAGCAGCTTGGGAGGGGATCCCCATCAGCCCCAGCATTTT. Translating gives CASSLGGDPHQPQHF.

The rearrangement joins TRBV5-3 to TRBJ2-5; D possibly corresponds to TRBD2 (6 bases). TRBV5-3 is annotated as an ORF whose role is uncertain. The V end was cut by 8 bases, the J end by 2 bases, with 16 bases between. This CDR3 contains 14 residues. CDR3 nucleotide sequence: TGTGCCAGCAGCCCACCCGGGACTCAAGAGACCCAGTACTTC. It yields the protein CASSPPGTQETQYF.

The rearrangement links TRBV27 to TRBJ2-7, with unresolved D. In germline, CDR1 is MNHEY, CDR2 SMNVEV (reference sequence). CDR3 size: 11 residues. Trimming stripped 4 bases from V and 3 bases from J, with 4 bases between. CDR3 DNA: TGTGCCAGCAGTTCTGGCTACGAGCAGTACTTC. Encoded protein: CASSSGYEQYF.

The chain carries TRBV5-1 and TRBJ2-7, with D unresolved. The CDR3 contains 15 residues. Germline values: CDR1 SGHRS, CDR2 YFSETQ. Between the trimmed V and J ends, which lost 6 bases and 3 bases, there was a span of 19 bases. The CDR3 DNA reads TGCGCCAGCATCCACCGGAAGGTAAGGGACTACGAGCAGTACTTC. It specifies CASIHRKVRDYEQYF.

The chain employs TRBV27 and TRBJ2-5; D tentatively fits TRBD1 or TRBD2 (6 bases each). Trimming pared 4 bases from V and 7 bases from J, leaving 22 bases between. CDR3 length equals 16 residues. Looked up from germline, CDR1 is MNHEY and CDR2 is SMNVEV (reference sequence). The CDR3: CASSSSGQDGGGTQYF. The CDR3 nucleotides are TGTGCCAGCAGTTCCTCGGGACAAGACGGGGGAGGGACCCAGTACTTC.

This clone was seen more than once but under ten times. The J gene is TRBJ1-2, the V gene TRBV5-8; weak D call: TRBD1 (6 bases). V dropped 4 bases and J dropped 5 bases, with 18 bases sitting between them. The CDR3 is 15 residues long. CDR1 and CDR2 from the germline V gene are SGHTS and YDEGEE. CDR3 amino acids: CASSLQIQGGYGYTF. The CDR3, as DNA: TGTGCCAGCAGCCTTCAGATTCAAGGGGGGTATGGCTACACCTTC.

This chain uses TRBV27 with TRBJ2-3, with a tentative D call TRBD2 (7 bases). The CDR3 totals 17 residues. Germline CDR1 reads MNHEY; CDR2 reads SMNVEV (reference sequence). V was pared by 5 bases and J by 8 bases, with 26 bases between. The CDR3: CASSGGGGGAQLATQYF. The CDR3 DNA sequence: TGTGCCAGCAGTGGAGGGGGAGGGGGTGCGCAATTAGCTACGCAGTATTTT.

Notes on this clone: The germline gene is not matched at one end of the junction; a read error may be the cause. This specimen includes other DNA sequences encoding the same CDR3. This chain connects TRBV18 to TRBJ2-3; no reliable D call. CDR3 length equals 12 residues. In germline, CDR1 is KGHSH, CDR2 LQKENI. For the CDR3, the DNA is TGTGCCAGCTCACCAAGCACCGATACGCAGTATTTT. Its translation: CASSPSTDTQYF.

V is TRBV10-1 and J is TRBJ2-3; D call uncertain. The CDR3 totals 15 residues. Germline assignment: CDR1 WNHNN and CDR2 SYGVQD (reference sequence). V lost 2 bases, J lost 2 bases, and 11 bases lay in between. CDR3 bases: TGCGCCAGCAGTGAGGACCTACTATCCACAGATACGCAGTATTTT. Protein: CASSEDLLSTDTQYF.

The V and J genes are TRBV27 and TRBJ2-1; 14 bases line up with TRBD2. V gave up 4 bases and J gave up 12 bases; unmatched junction bases: 14. Germline V lookup: CDR1 MNHEY, CDR2 SMNVEV (reference sequence). The CDR3 is made up of 17 amino acids. The CDR3 DNA sequence: TGTGCCAGCAGTTCCCTGGGGACTAGCGGGAGACTGACTGGGCAGTTCTTC. Translated, it gives CASSSLGTSGRLTGQFF.

The chain joins TRBV28 to TRBJ1-1; possibly TRBD1 for D (5 bases). Germline V gene sequence: CDR1 MDHEN, CDR2 SYDVKM. The ends were cut back, 2 bases at V and 4 bases at J, with 11 bases in the middle. The CDR3 has 14 residues. In nucleotides, the CDR3 is TGTGCCAGCAGTTTAAGGGGAGGCTCCACTGAAGCTTTCTTT. Translated, it gives CASSLRGGSTEAFF. The entire variable domain, with the rest obtained from reference TRBV28 and TRBJ1-1, is as follows: DVKVTQSSRYLVKRTGEKVFLECVQDMDHENMFWYRQDPGLGLRLIYFSYDVKMKEKGDIPEGYSVSREKKERFSLILESASTNQTSMYLCASSLRGGSTEAFFGQGTRLTVV.

The rearrangement links TRBV19 to TRBJ2-1, with 8 positions matching TRBD2. Unmatched junction bases numbered 9, after V lost 4 bases and J lost 7 bases. The CDR3 is made up of 15 amino acids. The V gene's germline CDR1 is LNHDA and CDR2 SQIVND (reference sequence). CDR3 coding DNA: TGTGCCAGTAGTACAGACTCCGGGACTAGAAATGAGCAGTTCTTC. Amino acids: CASSTDSGTRNEQFF.